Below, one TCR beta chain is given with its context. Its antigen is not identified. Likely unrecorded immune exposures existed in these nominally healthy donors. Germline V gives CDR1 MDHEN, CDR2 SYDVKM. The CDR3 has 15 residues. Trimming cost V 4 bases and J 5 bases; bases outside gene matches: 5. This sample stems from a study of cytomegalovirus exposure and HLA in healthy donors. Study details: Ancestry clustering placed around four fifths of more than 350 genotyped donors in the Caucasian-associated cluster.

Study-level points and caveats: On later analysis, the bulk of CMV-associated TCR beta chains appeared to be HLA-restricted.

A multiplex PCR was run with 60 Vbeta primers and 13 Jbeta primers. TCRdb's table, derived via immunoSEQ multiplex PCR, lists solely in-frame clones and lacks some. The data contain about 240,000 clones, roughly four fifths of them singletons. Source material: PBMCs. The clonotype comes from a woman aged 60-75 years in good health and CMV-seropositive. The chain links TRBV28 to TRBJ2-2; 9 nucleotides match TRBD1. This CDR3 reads CASSWGTGRTGELFF. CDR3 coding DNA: TGTGCCAGCAGTTGGGGGACAGGGCGGACCGGGGAGCTGTTTTTT. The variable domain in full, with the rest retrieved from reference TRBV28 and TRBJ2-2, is DVKVTQSSRYLVKRTGEKVFLECVQDMDHENMFWYRQDPGLGLRLIYFSYDVKMKEKGDIPEGYSVSREKKERFSLILESASTNQTSMYLCASSWGTGRTGELFFGEGSRLTVL.